The 18 T cell receptor beta chains in this list originate from one sample, sequenced in a study of cytomegalovirus exposure and HLA in healthy donors. The PCR ran on 60 Vbeta and 13 Jbeta primers. The data were produced by immunoSEQ multiplex PCR, yet TCRdb's version contains in-frame clones alone and is incomplete. Of 95,000 to 150,000 clones detected, 60% to 85% appear once; the ten largest clones hold just under 3%. Sequencing was carried out using PBMCs. These receptors all come from a woman aged 40 to 50 in good health and CMV-seropositive.

This clone has a handful of counts. CDR3 DNA sequence: TGCGCCAGCAGCACCACCGCAGACAGGCCAGAGACCCAGTACTTC. Protein product: CASSTTADRPETQYF. The chain couples TRBV5-1 to TRBJ2-5; D perhaps matches TRBD1 (6 bases). This CDR3 region has 15 residues. CDR1 and CDR2 from the germline V gene are SGHRS and YFSETQ. Trimming removed 4 bases from V and 4 bases from J, with 17 bases in between.

The chain combines TRBV6-5 with TRBJ2-7, with D possibly TRBD2 on 7 matching bases. The V end lost 2 bases, the J end lost 3 bases, and 14 bases lay between the germline ends. Germline CDR1 and CDR2: MNHEY and SVGAGI. CDR3 length equals 15 residues. The CDR3 protein is CASSYDSGDYYEQYF. The CDR3 coding sequence is TGTGCCAGCAGTTACGATTCAGGGGACTACTACGAGCAGTACTTC.

The rearrangement joins TRBV7-3 to TRBJ2-2; D remains unclear. Per germline, CDR1 SGHTA and CDR2 FQGTGA. The CDR3 is made up of 14 amino acids. V shed 3 bases and J shed 2 bases, with 7 bases lying between them. The CDR3: CASSLTSNTGELFF. CDR3 bases: TGTGCCAGCAGCTTGACAAGTAACACCGGGGAGCTGTTTTTT.

The J gene is TRBJ2-2, the V gene TRBV19; the match to TRBD1 covers 10 bases. CDR1 is LNHDA, CDR2 SQIVND, per germline (reference sequence). The length of the CDR3 is 19 residues. Unmatched junction bases numbered 9, after V lost 1 base and J lost 1 base. The CDR3 reads CASSIVRGTGVGNTGELFF. The CDR3 DNA reads as TGTGCCAGTAGTATAGTCAGAGGGACAGGGGTAGGGAACACCGGGGAGCTGTTTTTT.

This clone has just a few counts. The chain employs TRBV27 and TRBJ2-5; a possible D gene is TRBD2 (6 bases). The V gene lost 4 bases and the J gene lost 4 bases, with 13 bases spanning the gap. The germline gives CDR1 MNHEY, CDR2 SMNVEV (reference sequence). The CDR3 contains 14 residues. The CDR3 nucleotides read TGTGCCAGCAGTTACTCGACAGCGGGAGAGACCCAGTACTTC. Translated: CASSYSTAGETQYF.

The V call is TRBV2, the J call TRBJ2-7, with 8 bases aligning to TRBD1. CDR1 and CDR2 from the germline V gene are SNHLY and FYNNEI. The CDR3 runs 15 residues. J gave up 7 bases and V 5 bases, and 13 bases lay outside the gene matches. CDR3 region: CASSYKGQGSIEQYF. The CDR3 DNA is TGTGCCAGCAGTTATAAAGGACAGGGCTCCATTGAGCAGTACTTC. Drawing the rest from reference TRBV2 and TRBJ2-7, the complete variable domain is EPEVTQTPSHQVTQMGQEVILRCVPISNHLYFYWYRQILGQKVEFLVSFYNNEISEKSEIFDDQFSVERPDGSNFTLKIRSTKLEDSAMYFCASSYKGQGSIEQYFGPGTRLTVT.

Only a few counts were recorded for this clone. This chain uses TRBV6-5 with TRBJ2-4; 10 bases map to TRBD1. The CDR3 is 14 residues long. J gave up 8 bases and V 6 bases, and 7 bases lay outside the gene matches. Germline-derived CDR1 and CDR2 are MNHEY and SVGAGI. This chain's CDR3 is CASRPGQGSDIQYF. Written as DNA, the CDR3 is TGTGCCAGCAGACCGGGACAGGGGAGTGACATTCAGTACTTC.

This clone was recorded a few times. The V gene is TRBV6-5, the J gene TRBJ2-7; D remains unclear. CDR3 length equals 15 residues. V shed 2 bases and J shed 2 bases, with 13 bases lying between them. CDR1 and CDR2 from the germline V gene are MNHEY and SVGAGI. CDR3 in DNA: TGTGCCAGCAGTTACGCGCCTCCACCCACCTACGAGCAGTACTTC. Translating it yields CASSYAPPPTYEQYF.

The CDR3 DNA is TGTGCCAGCAGTTTACGACCAGGGGATTACAATGAGCAGTTCTTC. It codes for CASSLRPGDYNEQFF. V is TRBV28 and J is TRBJ2-1; TRBD1 is a possible D gene (6 bases). V was trimmed by 2 bases and J by 4 bases, leaving 12 bases between them. The CDR3 sequence is 15 residues long. Germline CDR1 MDHEN, CDR2 SYDVKM.

This chain connects TRBV5-1 to TRBJ1-1; TRBD1 aligns across 9 bases. Trimming cost V 2 bases and J 4 bases; bases outside gene matches: 3. Per the germline V gene, CDR1 is SGHRS and CDR2 is YFSETQ. This CDR3 has 14 amino acids. Here the CDR3 DNA reads TGCGCCAGCAGCTTCGCACAGGGGGCCACTGAAGCTTTCTTT. Its protein is CASSFAQGATEAFF.

The chain is built from TRBV5-1 and TRBJ1-1; 7 positions match TRBD1. V shed 1 base, J shed 3 bases, and the junction held 6 bases outside the gene matches. Germline V gene lookup returns CDR1 SGHRS and CDR2 YFSETQ. CDR3 size: 15 residues. The CDR3 is CASSLTGVLYTEAFF. The CDR3 bases are TGCGCCAGCAGCTTGACAGGGGTGTTGTACACTGAAGCTTTCTTT. Based on the CDR3 plus reference TRBV5-1 and TRBJ1-1, the full variable domain is KAGVTQTPRYLIKTRGQQVTLSCSPISGHRSVSWYQQTPGQGLQFLFEYFSETQRNKGNFPGRFSGRQFSNSRSEMNVSTLELGDSALYLCASSLTGVLYTEAFFGQGTRLTVV.

This sequence joins TRBV30 and TRBJ2-1; 8 nucleotides line up with TRBD2. The CDR3 loop spans 15 amino acids. Germline CDR1 GTSNPN, CDR2 SVGIG (reference sequence). The V and J ends lost 2 bases and 4 bases, in that order; junction bases with no gene match: 7. The CDR3 bases are TGTGCCTGGAGTCCGCTCGGGGGGGATTACAATGAGCAGTTCTTC. This sequence encodes CAWSPLGGDYNEQFF.

The J gene is TRBJ1-4, the V gene TRBV19, with 7 bases lining up with TRBD1. From germline, CDR1 is LNHDA and CDR2 SQIVND (reference sequence). V dropped 3 bases and J dropped 8; count of bases not matched to a gene: 9. This CDR3 contains 15 residues. The chain's CDR3 is CASSMEGAPLEKLFF. The CDR3 nucleotides read TGTGCCAGTAGTATGGAGGGGGCGCCCCTAGAAAAACTGTTTTTT. Using reference TRBV19 and TRBJ1-4 for the parts outside the CDR3, the full variable domain is DGGITQSPKYLFRKEGQNVTLSCEQNLNHDAMYWYRQDPGQGLRLIYYSQIVNDFQKGDIAEGYSVSREKKESFPLTVTSAQKNPTAFYLCASSMEGAPLEKLFFGSGTQLSVL.

The gene calls are TRBV5-4 and TRBJ1-1, with 10 bases fitting TRBD1. This CDR3 region has 14 residues. Trimming cost V 2 bases and J 7 bases; bases outside gene matches: 5. Per the germline V gene, CDR1 is SGHNT and CDR2 is YYREEE (reference sequence). CDR3 loop: CASSFRDRGHEAFF. CDR3 DNA sequence: TGTGCCAGCAGCTTCCGGGACAGGGGACATGAAGCTTTCTTT.

In the case of this clone: At the DNA level, this CDR3 is encoded by other sequences in the same sample as well. The chain is built from TRBV6-1 and TRBJ2-5; 9 bases line up with TRBD1. The germline CDR1 and CDR2 sequences are MNHNS and SASEGT. The trim removed 9 bases at V and 2 bases at J, leaving 10 bases unmatched. The CDR3 extends over 15 amino acids. CDR3 nucleotides: TGTGCCAGAGAGTATACAGGGGGCCGGCAAGAGACCCAGTACTTC. Its protein is CAREYTGGRQETQYF.

The genes are TRBV19 and TRBJ1-3; D ambiguous. CDR3 length: 16 residues. Looked up from germline, CDR1 is LNHDA and CDR2 is SQIVND (reference sequence). Trimming took off 1 base at V and 4 bases at J, with 14 bases between the two ends. The CDR3 DNA sequence: TGTGCCAGTAGTATAGCACAGCCGCCCTTGGGAAACACCATATATTTT. The encoded protein is CASSIAQPPLGNTIYF.

The chain employs TRBV7-3 and TRBJ2-2; D is possibly TRBD2 (6 bases). CDR1 and CDR2 (germline): SGHTA, FQGTGA. Trimming stripped 6 bases from V and 4 bases from J, with 30 bases between. This CDR3 spans 20 amino acids. The CDR3 loop is CASSLFRRTGDPVITGELFF. The CDR3, as DNA: TGTGCCAGCAGTTTATTCCGACGTACGGGGGACCCCGTTATCACCGGGGAGCTGTTTTTT.

The chain combines TRBV19 with TRBJ1-4; TRBD1 might be the D (6 bases). CDR1 and CDR2 (germline): LNHDA, SQIVND (reference sequence). The CDR3 has 14 amino acids. The V end lost 7 bases, the J end lost 7 bases, and 16 bases lay between the germline ends. The DNA of the CDR3 is TGTGCCAGTACGTCTCAAGGACAGTTTGAAAAACTGTTTTTT. The encoded protein is CASTSQGQFEKLFF.